The next 4 T cell receptor beta chains were all read from a single sample in a study of technical replicates of blood from a few donors. Sequencing was performed with immunoSEQ multiplex PCR; in TCRdb, only in-frame clones are kept and a portion is missing. There are tens of thousands of clones in the sample; roughly 98% occur only once, and over 0.15% lies in the top ten. The specimen was T cells isolated from PBMCs. These receptors all come from a human donor in good health.

The genes are TRBV13 and TRBJ1-4, with a tentative D call TRBD1 (5 bases). From germline, CDR1 is PRHDT and CDR2 FYEKMQ (reference sequence). This CDR3 is 14 amino acids long. With 6 bases removed from V and 6 bases from J, the gap between germline ends came to 14 bases. Here the CDR3 reads CASSYRGYDEKLFF. Written as DNA, the CDR3 is TGTGCCAGCAGTTATCGGGGGTATGATGAAAAACTGTTTTTT.

The V gene is TRBV7-2, the J gene TRBJ2-7; 7 bases match TRBD2. V dropped 0 bases and J dropped 6; count of bases not matched to a gene: 8. Germline V gene lookup returns CDR1 SGHTA and CDR2 FQGNSA. The CDR3 covers 15 residues. This CDR3 is CASSLAWTRSREQYF. The CDR3 DNA reads as TGTGCCAGCAGCTTAGCTTGGACTAGGTCTCGCGAGCAGTACTTC.

The rearrangement links TRBV6-6 to TRBJ1-1; 7 bases are a match to TRBD1. Germline lookup yields CDR1 MNHNY and CDR2 SVGAGI (reference sequence). This CDR3 region has 14 residues. V lost 2 bases to trimming and J lost 4 bases; unmatched junction nucleotides: 4. CDR3 sequence: CASSYNTGVTEAFF. CDR3 coding DNA: TGTGCCAGCAGTTACAATACAGGGGTCACTGAAGCTTTCTTT.

The chain has TRBV2 and TRBJ1-2; 7 positions agree with TRBD1. The V gene's germline CDR1 is SNHLY and CDR2 FYNNEI. CDR3 size: 15 residues. V lost 3 bases to trimming and J lost 3 bases; unmatched junction nucleotides: 7. CDR3: CASSDLEGADYGYTF. CDR3 nucleotide sequence: TGTGCCAGCAGTGACCTGGAGGGGGCAGACTATGGCTACACCTTC.